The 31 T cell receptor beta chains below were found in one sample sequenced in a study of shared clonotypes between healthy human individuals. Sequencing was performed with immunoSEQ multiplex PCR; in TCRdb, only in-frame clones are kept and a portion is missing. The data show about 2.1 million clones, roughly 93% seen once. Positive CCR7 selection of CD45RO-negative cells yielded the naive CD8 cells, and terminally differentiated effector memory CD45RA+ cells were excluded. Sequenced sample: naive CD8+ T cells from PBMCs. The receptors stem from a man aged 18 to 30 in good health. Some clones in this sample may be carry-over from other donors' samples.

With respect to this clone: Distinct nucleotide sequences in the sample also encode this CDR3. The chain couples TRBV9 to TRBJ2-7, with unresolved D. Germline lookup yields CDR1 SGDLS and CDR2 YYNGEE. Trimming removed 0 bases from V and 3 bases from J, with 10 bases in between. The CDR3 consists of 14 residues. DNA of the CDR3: TGTGCCAGCAGCGTAGGCGGCAGGAACTACGAGCAGTACTTC. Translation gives CASSVGGRNYEQYF.

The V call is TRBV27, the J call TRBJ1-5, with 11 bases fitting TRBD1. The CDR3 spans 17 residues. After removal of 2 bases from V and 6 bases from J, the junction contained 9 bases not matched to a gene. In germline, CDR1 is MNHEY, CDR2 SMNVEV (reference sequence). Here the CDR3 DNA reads TGTGCCAGCAGTTTAAATGGAGGGACAGGGGGGAGTCAGCCCCAGCATTTT. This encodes CASSLNGGTGGSQPQHF.

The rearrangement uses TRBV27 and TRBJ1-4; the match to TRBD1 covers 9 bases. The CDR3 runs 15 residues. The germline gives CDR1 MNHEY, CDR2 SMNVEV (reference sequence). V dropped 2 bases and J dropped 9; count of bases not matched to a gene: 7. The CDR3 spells CASSLTGTGSKKLFF. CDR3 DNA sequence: TGTGCCAGCAGTTTAACCGGGACAGGGAGTAAAAAACTGTTTTTT.

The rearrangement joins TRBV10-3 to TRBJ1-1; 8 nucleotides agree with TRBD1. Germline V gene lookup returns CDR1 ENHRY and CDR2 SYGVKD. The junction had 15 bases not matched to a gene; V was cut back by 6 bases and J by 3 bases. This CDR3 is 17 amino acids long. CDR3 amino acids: CAISESKTGEEDTEAFF. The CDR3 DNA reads TGTGCCATCAGCGAAAGCAAGACAGGGGAGGAGGACACTGAAGCTTTCTTT.

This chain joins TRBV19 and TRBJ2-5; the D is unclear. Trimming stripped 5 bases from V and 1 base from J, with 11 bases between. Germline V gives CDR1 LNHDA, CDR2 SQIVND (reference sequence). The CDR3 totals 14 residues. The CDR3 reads CASSSRHSQETQYF. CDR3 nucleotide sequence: TGTGCCAGTAGTTCCCGACATTCCCAAGAGACCCAGTACTTC.

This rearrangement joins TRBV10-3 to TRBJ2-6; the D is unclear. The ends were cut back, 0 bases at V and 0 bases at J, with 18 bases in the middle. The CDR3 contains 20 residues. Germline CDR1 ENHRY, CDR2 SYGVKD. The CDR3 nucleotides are TGTGCCATCAGTGAGTCTAGTTTTGATCATTTCCCCTCTGGGGCCAACGTCCTGACTTTC. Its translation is CAISESSFDHFPSGANVLTF.

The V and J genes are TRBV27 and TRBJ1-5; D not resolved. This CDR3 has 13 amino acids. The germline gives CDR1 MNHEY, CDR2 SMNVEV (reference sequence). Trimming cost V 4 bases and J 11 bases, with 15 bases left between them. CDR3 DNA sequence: TGTGCCAGCAGTTCTCAAGAGACCCTGGCCCAGCATTTT. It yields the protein CASSSQETLAQHF.

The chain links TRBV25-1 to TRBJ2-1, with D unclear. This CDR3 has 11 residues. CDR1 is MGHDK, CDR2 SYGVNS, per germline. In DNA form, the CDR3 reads TGTGCTACTTCTACCTACAATGAGCAGTTCTTC. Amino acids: CATSTYNEQFF.

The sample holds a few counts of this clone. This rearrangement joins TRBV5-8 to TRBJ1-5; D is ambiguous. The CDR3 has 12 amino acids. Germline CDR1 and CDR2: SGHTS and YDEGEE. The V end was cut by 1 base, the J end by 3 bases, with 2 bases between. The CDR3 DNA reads TGTGCCAGCAGCTTGTTCAATCAGCCCCAGCATTTT. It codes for CASSLFNQPQHF.

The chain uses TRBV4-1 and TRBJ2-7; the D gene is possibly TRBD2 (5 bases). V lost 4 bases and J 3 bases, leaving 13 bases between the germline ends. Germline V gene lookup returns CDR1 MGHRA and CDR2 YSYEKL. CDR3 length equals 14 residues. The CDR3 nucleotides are TGCGCCAGCAGCCCGATAGCGACAAACTACGAGCAGTACTTC. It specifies CASSPIATNYEQYF.

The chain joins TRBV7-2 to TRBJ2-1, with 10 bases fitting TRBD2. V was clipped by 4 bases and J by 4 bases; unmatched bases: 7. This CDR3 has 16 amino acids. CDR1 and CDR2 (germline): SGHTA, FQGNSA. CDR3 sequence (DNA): TGTGCCAGCAGCTACAGGACTAGCGGAACTTACAATGAGCAGTTCTTC. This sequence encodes CASSYRTSGTYNEQFF.

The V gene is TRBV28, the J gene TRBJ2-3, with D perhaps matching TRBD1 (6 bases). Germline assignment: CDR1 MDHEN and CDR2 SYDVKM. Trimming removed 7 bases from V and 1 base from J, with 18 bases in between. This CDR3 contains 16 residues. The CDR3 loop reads CASKILGTPGTDTQYF. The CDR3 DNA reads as TGTGCCAGCAAGATTCTCGGGACACCTGGCACAGATACGCAGTATTTT.

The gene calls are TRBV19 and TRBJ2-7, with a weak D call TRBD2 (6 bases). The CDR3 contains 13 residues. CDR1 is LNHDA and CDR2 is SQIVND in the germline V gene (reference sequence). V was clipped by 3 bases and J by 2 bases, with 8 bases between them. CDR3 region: CASSMAGTYEQYF. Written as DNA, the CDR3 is TGTGCCAGTAGTATGGCGGGGACCTACGAGCAGTACTTC.

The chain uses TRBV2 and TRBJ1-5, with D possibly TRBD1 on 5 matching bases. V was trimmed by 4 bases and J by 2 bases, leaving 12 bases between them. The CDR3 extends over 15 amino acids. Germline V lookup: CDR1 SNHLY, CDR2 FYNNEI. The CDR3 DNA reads TGTGCCAGCAGTGGTGGGGGAGGAGGCAATCAGCCCCAGCATTTT. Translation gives CASSGGGGGNQPQHF.

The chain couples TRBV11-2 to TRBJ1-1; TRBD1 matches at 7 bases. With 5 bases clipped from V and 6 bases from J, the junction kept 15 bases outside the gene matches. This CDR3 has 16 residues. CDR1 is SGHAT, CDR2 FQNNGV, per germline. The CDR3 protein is CASSPRTGPFMSEAFF. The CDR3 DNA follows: TGTGCCAGCAGCCCAAGGACAGGCCCTTTTATGTCTGAAGCTTTCTTT.

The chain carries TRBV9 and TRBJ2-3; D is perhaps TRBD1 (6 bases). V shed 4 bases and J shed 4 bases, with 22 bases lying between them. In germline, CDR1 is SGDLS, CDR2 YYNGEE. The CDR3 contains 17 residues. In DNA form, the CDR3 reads TGTGCCAGCAGCCCCCAGAGAGGAAACTCAGGGGCAGATACGCAGTATTTT. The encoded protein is CASSPQRGNSGADTQYF.

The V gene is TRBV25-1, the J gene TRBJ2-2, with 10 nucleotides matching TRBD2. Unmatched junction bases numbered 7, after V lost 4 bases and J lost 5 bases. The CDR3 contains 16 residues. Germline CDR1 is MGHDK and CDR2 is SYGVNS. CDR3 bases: TGTGCCAGCAGTGCACTAGCGGGGCAATTGACCGGGGAGCTGTTTTTT. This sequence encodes CASSALAGQLTGELFF.

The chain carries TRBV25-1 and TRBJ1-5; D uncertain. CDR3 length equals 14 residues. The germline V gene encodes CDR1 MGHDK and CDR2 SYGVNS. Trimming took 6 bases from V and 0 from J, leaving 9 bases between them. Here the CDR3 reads CASSLYDSNQPQHF. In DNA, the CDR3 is TGTGCCAGCAGCCTCTACGATAGCAATCAGCCCCAGCATTTT. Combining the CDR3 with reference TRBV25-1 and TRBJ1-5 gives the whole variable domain EADIYQTPRYLVIGTGKKITLECSQTMGHDKMYWYQQDPGMELHLIHYSYGVNSTEKGDLSSESTVSRIRTEHFPLTLESARPSHTSQYLCASSLYDSNQPQHFGDGTRLSIL.

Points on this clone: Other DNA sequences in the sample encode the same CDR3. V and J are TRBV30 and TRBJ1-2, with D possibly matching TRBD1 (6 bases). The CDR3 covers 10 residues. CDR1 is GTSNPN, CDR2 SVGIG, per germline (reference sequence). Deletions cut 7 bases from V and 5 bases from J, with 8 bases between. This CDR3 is CAFQGYGYTF. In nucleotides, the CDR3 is TGTGCCTTCCAGGGGTATGGCTACACCTTC.

The CDR3 is CASRSDKKLFF. For the CDR3, the DNA is TGTGCCAGCAGATCAGATAAAAAACTGTTTTTT. The J gene is TRBJ1-4, the V gene TRBV11-2; D is unresolved. The V end lost 6 bases, the J end lost 9 bases, and 8 bases lay between the germline ends. Germline lookup yields CDR1 SGHAT and CDR2 FQNNGV. This CDR3 has 11 amino acids.

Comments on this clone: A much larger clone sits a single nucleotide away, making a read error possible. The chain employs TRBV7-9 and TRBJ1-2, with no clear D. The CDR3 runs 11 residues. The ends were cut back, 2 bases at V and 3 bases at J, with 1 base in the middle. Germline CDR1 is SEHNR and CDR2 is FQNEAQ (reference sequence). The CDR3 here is CASSLHYGYTF. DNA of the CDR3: TGTGCCAGCAGCTTACACTATGGCTACACCTTC.

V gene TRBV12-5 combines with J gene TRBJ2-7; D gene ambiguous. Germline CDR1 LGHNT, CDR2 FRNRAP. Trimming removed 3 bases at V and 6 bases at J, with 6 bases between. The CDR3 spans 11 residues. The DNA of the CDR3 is TGTGCTAGTGGTTTCGGGCGCGAGCAGTACTTC. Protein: CASGFGREQYF.

The CDR3 region has the DNA TGTGCCAGCCCTGGGGCCAAGGCAGATACGCAGTATTTT. It is translated as CASPGAKADTQYF. J is TRBJ2-3 and V is TRBV6-4, with a tentative D call TRBD1 (5 bases). The CDR3 length is 13 residues. V lost 8 bases and J lost 4, with 13 bases in between. Germline assignment: CDR1 MRHNA and CDR2 SNTAGT.

The CDR3 here is CASSLPWGQGDEQYF. The CDR3 nucleotides are TGTGCCAGCAGCTTACCATGGGGACAGGGAGACGAGCAGTACTTC. The chain uses TRBV7-9 and TRBJ2-7; 9 bases map to TRBD1. Germline trimming cut 2 bases from V and 5 bases from J; bases unmatched to any gene: 7. The CDR3 has 15 residues. The V gene's germline CDR1 is SEHNR and CDR2 FQNEAQ (reference sequence).

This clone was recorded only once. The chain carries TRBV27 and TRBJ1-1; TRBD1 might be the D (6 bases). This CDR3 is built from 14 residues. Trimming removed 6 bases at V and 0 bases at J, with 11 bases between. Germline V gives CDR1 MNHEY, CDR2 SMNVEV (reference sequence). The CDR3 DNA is TGTGCCAGCAGACAGTCAGGGGTGAACACTGAAGCTTTCTTT. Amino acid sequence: CASRQSGVNTEAFF.

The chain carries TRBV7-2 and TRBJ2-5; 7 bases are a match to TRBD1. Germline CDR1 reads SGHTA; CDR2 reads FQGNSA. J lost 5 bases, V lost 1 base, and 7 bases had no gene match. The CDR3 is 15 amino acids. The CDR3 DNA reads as TGTGCCAGCAGCTTAGGGGGCAACAGGGGTGAGACCCAGTACTTC. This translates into CASSLGGNRGETQYF. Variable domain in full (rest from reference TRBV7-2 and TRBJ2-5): GAGVSQSPSNKVTEKGKDVELRCDPISGHTALYWYRQSLGQGLEFLIYFQGNSAPDKSGLPSDRFSAERTGGSVSTLTIQRTQQEDSAVYLCASSLGGNRGETQYFGPGTRLLVL.

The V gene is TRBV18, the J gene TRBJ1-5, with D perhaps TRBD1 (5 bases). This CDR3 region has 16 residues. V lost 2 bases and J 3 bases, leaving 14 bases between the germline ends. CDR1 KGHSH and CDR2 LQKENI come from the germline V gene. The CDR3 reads CASSPGGDQYNQPQHF. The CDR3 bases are TGTGCCAGCTCACCAGGCGGGGACCAGTACAATCAGCCCCAGCATTTT.

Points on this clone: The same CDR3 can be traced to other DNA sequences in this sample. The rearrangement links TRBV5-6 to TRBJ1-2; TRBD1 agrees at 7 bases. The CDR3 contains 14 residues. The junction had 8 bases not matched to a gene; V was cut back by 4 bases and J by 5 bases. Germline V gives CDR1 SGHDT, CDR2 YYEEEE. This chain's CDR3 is CASSAGTAPYGYTF. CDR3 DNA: TGTGCCAGCAGCGCCGGGACAGCACCTTATGGCTACACCTTC.

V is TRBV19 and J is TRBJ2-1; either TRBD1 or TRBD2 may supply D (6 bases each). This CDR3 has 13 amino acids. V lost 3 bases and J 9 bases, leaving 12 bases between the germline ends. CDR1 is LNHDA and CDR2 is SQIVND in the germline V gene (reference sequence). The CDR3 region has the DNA TGTGCCAGTAGTATTTTCGGGGGCCGTGAGCAGTTCTTC. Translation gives CASSIFGGREQFF.

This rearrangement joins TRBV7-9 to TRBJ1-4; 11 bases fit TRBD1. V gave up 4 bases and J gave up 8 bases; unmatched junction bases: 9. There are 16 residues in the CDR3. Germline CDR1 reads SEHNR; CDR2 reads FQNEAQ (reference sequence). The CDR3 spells CASSSLGQGAWEKLFF. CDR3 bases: TGTGCCAGCAGCTCCCTCGGACAGGGGGCTTGGGAAAAACTGTTTTTT.

The DNA of the CDR3 is TGTGCCAGCACCATTCCCCGGGGCTACGAGCAGTACTTC. This gives the protein CASTIPRGYEQYF. The chain joins TRBV28 to TRBJ2-7, with a tentative D call TRBD2 (5 bases). Per germline, CDR1 MDHEN and CDR2 SYDVKM. The CDR3 length is 13 residues. V was clipped by 7 bases and J by 3 bases, with 13 bases between them.